This T cell receptor beta chain was sequenced in a study of post-analysis software for immune sequencing data. On the study more broadly: Relapsing-remitting, secondary progressive and progressive-relapsing courses of multiple sclerosis were included. Study findings and constraints: About 5 TRBV segments were significantly more frequent in patients than in controls. TRBV5-6, TRBV5-1 and TRBV20-1 were among these segments.

The CDR3 spans 17 residues. The ends lost 5 bases at V and 8 bases at J; junction bases unmatched: 16. The germline gives CDR1 SGHTA, CDR2 FQGTGA. Researchers reported that TCR beta cDNA libraries carried unique molecular identifiers. One entry per CDR3 protein results from TCRdb running MiXCR on the PCR reads. The profile shows hundreds of thousands of distinct CDR3 sequences, roughly three fifths of them singletons. To note about this clonotype: Its specificity is not known.

The source is a girl aged 2 to 9 with multiple sclerosis. The chain is built from TRBV7-3 and TRBJ2-1; TRBD2 matches at 9 bases. The specimen was blood. The CDR3 DNA reads TGTGCCAGCAGCCGAAGCAAGGTAGCGGGAGTTAGCGATGAGCAGTTCTTC. Translated: CASSRSKVAGVSDEQFF.